Listed below are T cell receptor beta chains from one sample, sequenced in a study of Ad26.COV2.S vaccination and SARS-CoV-2 variants. Measured with immunoSEQ multiplex PCR; TCRdb has only the in-frame clones, and not every one. The data hold roughly 420,000 clones, with roughly nine tenths observed a single time. Sequenced material: peripheral blood, taken in a trial of Ad26.COV2.S vaccine versus placebo. The source of these receptors is a person between 18 and 59 years old who received the Ad26.COV2.S COVID-19 vaccine or a placebo. Each CDR3 is given with its conserved first and last residue. D genes are given only for firm matches. Size values are once, few and many counts, or a class for expanded clones, and some rows have none.

TRBV18	NA	NA	TRBJ2-5	TGTGCCAGCTCACCTCGGCAGGACAGCCAAGAGACCCAGTACTTC	CASSPRQDSQETQYF
TRBV7-3	NA	NA	TRBJ1-1	TGTGCCAGCAGCTTAGCAGGTCGCCTTGGGGGCACTGAAGCTTTCTTT	CASSLAGRLGGTEAFF
TRBV18	NA	NA	TRBJ1-2	TGTGCCAGCTCACCAAATTTGGGGCCCGGCAACCTTAACTATGGCTACACCTTC	CASSPNLGPGNLNYGYTF
TRBV5-1	NA	NA	TRBJ1-2	TGCGCCAGCAGCTTGGGAATCGGGACAATCTATGGCTACACCTTC	CASSLGIGTIYGYTF
TRBV5-1	NA	NA	TRBJ2-5	TGCGCCAGCAGCTTGGTGCAAGAGACCCAGTACTTC	CASSLVQETQYF
TRBV12-3/TRBV12-4	NA	NA	TRBJ1-2	TGTGCCAGCAGACGGACTAACTATGGCTACACCTTC	CASRRTNYGYTF
TRBV6-2/TRBV6-3	NA	NA	TRBJ1-1	TGTGCCAGCAGTTTGGGGCTTTTTACTGAAGCTTTCTTT	CASSLGLFTEAFF
TRBV15	TRBD1	NA	TRBJ1-2	TGTGCCACCAGCACGAGTCGACAGGGTTGGAGCTATGGCTACACCTTC	CATSTSRQGWSYGYTF
TRBV5-1	TRBD2	NA	TRBJ2-2	TGCGCCAGCCGGGAGGGGGCCGGGGAGCTGTTTTTT	CASREGAGELFF
TRBV28	NA	NA	TRBJ1-3	TGTGCCAGCAGTTTATTTAGGAGTAGCTCTGGAAACACCATATATTTT	CASSLFRSSSGNTIYF
TRBV24-1	NA	NA	TRBJ2-2	TGTGCCACCGGGGGGGCACGGAACACCGGGGAGCTGTTTTTT	CATGGARNTGELFF
TRBV5-1	NA	NA	TRBJ1-3	TGCGCCAGCAGCACGAACGGGCACCGATCATCAGGAAACACCATATATTTT	CASSTNGHRSSGNTIYF
TRBV7-3	TRBD2	NA	TRBJ2-1	TGTGCCAGCAGCGTAGCTAGCGGGACCTACAATGAGCAGTTCTTC	CASSVASGTYNEQFF
TRBV5-1	NA	few	TRBJ1-1	TGCGCCAGCAGCTTGGATAAGTTGAACACTGAAGCTTTCTTT	CASSLDKLNTEAFF
TRBV5-1	TRBD2	once	TRBJ2-3	TGCGCCAGCAGCTTGGCGGTAGCGGGGGGGCAAGATACGCAGTATTTT	CASSLAVAGGQDTQYF
TRBV20-1	TRBD1	NA	TRBJ1-5	TGCAGTGCTAGTATCGGCGCAGGGGGATTAAGGAATCAGCCCCAGCATTTT	CSASIGAGGLRNQPQHF
TRBV19	TRBD2	NA	TRBJ2-1	TGTGCCAGTAGCCTACCACCGGGACTAGCGGGAGAAGGGGAGCAGTTCTTC	CASSLPPGLAGEGEQFF
TRBV7-8	TRBD1	NA	TRBJ1-3	TGTGCCAGCAGCCGGACAGGCCCATTGACCTACTCTGGAAACACCATATATTTT	CASSRTGPLTYSGNTIYF
TRBV11-3	NA	NA	TRBJ1-2	TGTGCCAGCAGCTTAGGATTCGGAGGGGGCTACACCTTC	CASSLGFGGGYTF
TRBV5-5	TRBD1	NA	TRBJ1-4	TGTGCCAGCAGCGACCAGGGGGCTAGCGAAAAACTGTTTTTT	CASSDQGASEKLFF
TRBV2	NA	NA	TRBJ1-2	TGTGCCAGCAGCTTCGGATCGGAGATGTATGGCTACACCTTC	CASSFGSEMYGYTF
TRBV5-4	NA	once	TRBJ2-5	TGTGCCAGCAGCACCTCCTCCTACCAAGAGACCCAGTACTTC	CASSTSSYQETQYF
TRBV19	TRBD1	NA	TRBJ1-2	TGTGCCAGTAGTGTCCGGACAGGAGCTAACTATGGCTACACCTTC	CASSVRTGANYGYTF
TRBV7-9	NA	NA	TRBJ2-3	TGTGCCAGCAGTACAGGAGTCTTAAGCACAGATACGCAGTATTTT	CASSTGVLSTDTQYF
TRBV5-1	NA	NA	TRBJ2-5	TGCGCCAGCAGTACGGGCCAAGAGACCCAGTACTTC	CASSTGQETQYF
TRBV4-3	NA	NA	TRBJ2-2	TGCGCCAGCAGCCCTAAGAGGTCGGTAACCGGGGAGCTGTTTTTT	CASSPKRSVTGELFF
TRBV6-2/TRBV6-3	TRBD1	NA	TRBJ1-2	TGTGCCAGCAGTTTGCCCGGGACAGCCGGATCGGTGATCTATGGCTACACCTTC	CASSLPGTAGSVIYGYTF
TRBV29-1	NA	once	TRBJ2-3	TGCAGCGTTGAGTCGGGGGGCGCAGATACGCAGTATTTT	CSVESGGADTQYF
TRBV4-3	NA	NA	TRBJ2-5	TGCGCCAGCAGCCAAGTAAGGGTATTATTCGTGCCCCAGTACTTC	CASSQVRVLFVPQYF
TRBV6-4	NA	NA	TRBJ2-2	TGTGCCAGCAGTCCCGAAGGGGTCACCGGGGAGCTGTTTTTT	CASSPEGVTGELFF
TRBV15	NA	NA	TRBJ1-2	TGTGCCACCAGCAGACCTCCAGGCTCCTATGGCTACACCTTC	CATSRPPGSYGYTF
TRBV28	NA	NA	TRBJ2-1	TGTGCCACGGTAAGGTCCTCCTACAATGAGCAGTTCTTC	CATVRSSYNEQFF
TRBV12-3/TRBV12-4	NA	NA	TRBJ1-4	TGTGCCAGCAGGAGGGGGGGCGAAAAACTGTTTTTT	CASRRGGEKLFF
TRBV7-9	NA	NA	TRBJ2-7	TGTGCCAGCACCAGGGACACGGGGGAGCAGTACTTC	CASTRDTGEQYF
TRBV7-3	NA	NA	TRBJ2-1	TGTGCCAGCAGCTTAATGGGCGCTTACAATGAGCAGTTCTTC	CASSLMGAYNEQFF
TRBV7-2	NA	NA	TRBJ1-6	TGTGCCAGCAGCCTACAACGGGATAATTCACCCCTCCACTTT	CASSLQRDNSPLHF
TRBV13	TRBD2	NA	TRBJ2-3	TGTGCCAGCAGGCGTGCCCTAGCGGGAGGACCCACAGATACGCAGTATTTT	CASRRALAGGPTDTQYF
TRBV7-2	NA	NA	TRBJ1-5	TGTGCCAGCAGCACGCAAGGTCCAGGGGATCAGCCCCAGCATTTT	CASSTQGPGDQPQHF
TRBV18	NA	NA	TRBJ1-4	TGTGCCAGCTCACGGGAGAATGAAAAACTGTTTTTT	CASSRENEKLFF
TRBV18	NA	NA	TRBJ2-5	TGTGCCAGCTCATCTGGGCTAGGGGAGACCCAGTACTTC	CASSSGLGETQYF
TRBV7-6	NA	NA	TRBJ2-5	TGTGCCAGCAGCTTATCGGGGACTTCTAGGGAGACCCAGTACTTC	CASSLSGTSRETQYF
TRBV18	NA	NA	TRBJ2-7	TGTGCCAGCTCAGCAAGGGGTTACGAGCAGTACTTC	CASSARGYEQYF
TRBV28	NA	NA	TRBJ1-4	TGTGCCAGCAGTTTCCCCTCGGGGGGGAGTGAAAAACTGTTTTTT	CASSFPSGGSEKLFF
TRBV11-2	TRBD2	NA	TRBJ2-1	TGTGCCAGCAGCTTGGGTTGGCTAGCGGGAATTGAGCAGTTCTTC	CASSLGWLAGIEQFF